This TCR beta chain originates from a study of T cells in Graves' hyperthyroidism and ophthalmopathy. Study-level information: Prior to any treatment, at the point of initial diagnosis, peripheral blood was collected. Study-wide results and limits: Most thyroid clonotypes that were expanded above 0.001 also turned up in blood.

Under 3 months was the duration of disease in ophthalmopathy patients, who also had a Clinical Activity Score of at least 3 and a NOSPECS grade of at least 4. Criteria for exclusion of patients were uncontrolled infection, other autoimmune disease, pregnancy or lactation. To note about this clonotype: Its antigen remains unidentified.

V was clipped by 6 bases and J by 7 bases, with 13 bases between them. The CDR3 runs 13 residues. The TCR beta CDR3 regions underwent amplification using RNA transcripts as the source. The TCR CDR3 was amplified in a first-round RT-PCR using the HTBI primer set. From the multiplex PCR reads, TCRdb called clonotypes with MiXCR, one entry per CDR3 protein. The repertoire has about 640,000 distinct CDR3 sequences, 20% to 25% of them found once; the top ten carry 30% to 40%. The chain has TRBV12-3 or TRBV12-4 and TRBJ1-5; D might be TRBD1 (5 bases). The TCR was taken from a man in his thirties or forties with Graves' ophthalmopathy. The specimen sequenced was blood. The CDR3 DNA reads as TGTGCCAGCAGCCCCGACGGGGGACAGCCCCAGCATTTT. Its translation is CASSPDGGQPQHF.